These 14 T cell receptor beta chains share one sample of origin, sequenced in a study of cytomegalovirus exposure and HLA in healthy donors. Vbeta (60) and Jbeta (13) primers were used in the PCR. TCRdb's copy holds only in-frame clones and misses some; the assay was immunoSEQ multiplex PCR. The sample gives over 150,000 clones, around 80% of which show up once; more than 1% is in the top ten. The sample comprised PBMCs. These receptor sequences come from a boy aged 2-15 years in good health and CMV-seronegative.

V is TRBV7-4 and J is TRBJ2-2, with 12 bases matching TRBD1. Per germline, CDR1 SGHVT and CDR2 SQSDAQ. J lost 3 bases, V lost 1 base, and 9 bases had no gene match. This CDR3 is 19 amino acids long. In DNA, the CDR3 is TGTGCCAGCAGCTTAGAGGGACAGGGGGCGGGATCCTACACCGGGGAGCTGTTTTTT. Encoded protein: CASSLEGQGAGSYTGELFF.

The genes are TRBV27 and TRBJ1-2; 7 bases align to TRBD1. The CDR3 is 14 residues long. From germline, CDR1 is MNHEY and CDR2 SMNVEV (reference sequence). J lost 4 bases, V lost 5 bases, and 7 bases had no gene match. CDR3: CASSPGTVGYGYTF. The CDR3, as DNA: TGTGCCAGCAGTCCGGGGACAGTGGGCTATGGCTACACCTTC.

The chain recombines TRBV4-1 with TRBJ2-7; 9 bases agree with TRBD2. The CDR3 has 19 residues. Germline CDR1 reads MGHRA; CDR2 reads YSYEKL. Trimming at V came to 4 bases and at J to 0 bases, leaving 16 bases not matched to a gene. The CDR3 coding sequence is TGCGCCAGCAGCCCCCGCGGGGGCGGGAGGGCCGAATACTCCTACGAGCAGTACTTC. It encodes CASSPRGGGRAEYSYEQYF.

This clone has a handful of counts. CDR3 sequence (DNA): TGTGCCAGCACTAAGACAGGGGGTGCCGGGGAGCTGTTTTTT. It yields the protein CASTKTGGAGELFF. This chain connects TRBV6-1 to TRBJ2-2; the match to TRBD1 covers 9 bases. The V gene end was trimmed by 7 bases and the J gene end by 6 bases; junction bases not matched to a gene: 6. The CDR3 runs to 14 residues. CDR1 is MNHNS and CDR2 is SASEGT in the germline V gene.

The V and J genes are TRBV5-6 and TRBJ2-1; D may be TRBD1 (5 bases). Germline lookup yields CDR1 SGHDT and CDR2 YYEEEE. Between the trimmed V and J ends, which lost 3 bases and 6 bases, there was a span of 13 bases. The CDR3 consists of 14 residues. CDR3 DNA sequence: TGTGCCAGCAGCTGGGCAGGGTTGCCCAATGAGCAGTTCTTC. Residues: CASSWAGLPNEQFF.

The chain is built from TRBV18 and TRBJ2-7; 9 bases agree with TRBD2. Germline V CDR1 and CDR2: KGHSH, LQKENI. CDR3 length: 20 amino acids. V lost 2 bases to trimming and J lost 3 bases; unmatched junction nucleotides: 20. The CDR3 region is CASSPMGAGGPRTPGYEQYF. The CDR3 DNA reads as TGTGCCAGCTCACCAATGGGGGCGGGAGGGCCCCGGACCCCAGGCTACGAGCAGTACTTC.

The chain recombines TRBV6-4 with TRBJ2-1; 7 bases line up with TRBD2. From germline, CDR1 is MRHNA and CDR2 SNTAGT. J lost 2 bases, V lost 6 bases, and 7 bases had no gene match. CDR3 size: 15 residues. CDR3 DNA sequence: TGTGCCAGCAGCCATAGCGGGTCAACCTACAATGAGCAGTTCTTC. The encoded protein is CASSHSGSTYNEQFF.

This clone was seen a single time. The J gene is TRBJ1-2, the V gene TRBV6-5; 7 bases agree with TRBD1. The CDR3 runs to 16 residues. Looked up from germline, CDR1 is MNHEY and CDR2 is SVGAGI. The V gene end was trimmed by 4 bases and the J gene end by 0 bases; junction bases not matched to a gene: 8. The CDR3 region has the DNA TGTGCCAGCAGTTCCCCCAGGACAGGTTCTAACTATGGCTACACCTTC. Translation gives CASSSPRTGSNYGYTF.

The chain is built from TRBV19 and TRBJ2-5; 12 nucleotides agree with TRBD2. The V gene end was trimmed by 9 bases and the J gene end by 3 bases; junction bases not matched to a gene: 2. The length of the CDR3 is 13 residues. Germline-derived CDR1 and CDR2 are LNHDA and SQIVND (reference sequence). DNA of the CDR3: TGTGCCAGCCGACTAGCGGGAGAAGAGACCCAGTACTTC. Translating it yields CASRLAGEETQYF.

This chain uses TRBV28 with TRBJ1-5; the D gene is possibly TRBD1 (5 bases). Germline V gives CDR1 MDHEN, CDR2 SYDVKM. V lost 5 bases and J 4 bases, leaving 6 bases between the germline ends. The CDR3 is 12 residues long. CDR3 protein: CASSRGNQPQHF. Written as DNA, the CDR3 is TGTGCCAGCAGTCGGGGGAATCAGCCCCAGCATTTT. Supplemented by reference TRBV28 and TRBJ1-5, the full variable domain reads DVKVTQSSRYLVKRTGEKVFLECVQDMDHENMFWYRQDPGLGLRLIYFSYDVKMKEKGDIPEGYSVSREKKERFSLILESASTNQTSMYLCASSRGNQPQHFGDGTRLSIL.

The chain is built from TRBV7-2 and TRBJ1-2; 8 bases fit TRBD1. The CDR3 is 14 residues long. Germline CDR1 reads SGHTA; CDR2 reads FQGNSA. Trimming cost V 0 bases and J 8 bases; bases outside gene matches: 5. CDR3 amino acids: CASSLADRVKGYTF. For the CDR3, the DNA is TGTGCCAGCAGCTTAGCGGACAGGGTTAAAGGCTACACCTTC.

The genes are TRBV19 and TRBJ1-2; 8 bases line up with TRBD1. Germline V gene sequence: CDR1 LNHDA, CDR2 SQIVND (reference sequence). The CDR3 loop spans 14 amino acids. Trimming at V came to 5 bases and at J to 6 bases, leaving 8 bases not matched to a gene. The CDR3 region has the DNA TGTGCCAGTAGTTCCTCGACAGGGGCGGATGGCTACACCTTC. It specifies CASSSSTGADGYTF.

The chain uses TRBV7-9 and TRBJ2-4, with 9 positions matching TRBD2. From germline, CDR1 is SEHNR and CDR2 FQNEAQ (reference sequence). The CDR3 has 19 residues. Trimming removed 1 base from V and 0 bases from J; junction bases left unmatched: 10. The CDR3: CASSLVGGSGRLAKNIQYF. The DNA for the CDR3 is TGTGCCAGCAGCTTAGTAGGGGGTAGCGGGAGATTAGCCAAAAACATTCAGTACTTC.

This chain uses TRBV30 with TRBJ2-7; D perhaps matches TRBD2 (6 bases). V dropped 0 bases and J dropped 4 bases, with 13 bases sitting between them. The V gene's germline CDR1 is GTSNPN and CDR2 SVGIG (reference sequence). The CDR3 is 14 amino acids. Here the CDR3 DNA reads TGTGCCTGGAGTGTAGGGCTGGGGGGATACGAGCAGTACTTC. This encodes CAWSVGLGGYEQYF.